This T cell receptor (beta chain) was identified in a study of blood T cell repertoires in COVID-19. Whole-study context: The analysed material was cDNA or gDNA that came from T cells, B-cell-depleted T cells, or PBMCs.

The V gene lost 3 bases and the J gene lost 4 bases, with 13 bases spanning the gap. There are 14 residues in the CDR3. Germline V gene sequence: CDR1 GTSNPN, CDR2 SVGIG (reference sequence). Assay: immunoSEQ multiplex PCR; the TCRdb copy retains only in-frame clones and omits some. This repertoire shows 200,000 or so clones, roughly nine tenths found once; its top ten account for more than 0.7%. This clonotype was sampled from a man between 60 and 75 years old with COVID-19, enrolled during active disease. V usage is TRBV30 and J usage is TRBJ1-3; D is possibly TRBD1 (5 bases). Sequencing was performed on peripheral blood. The CDR3 bases are TGTGCCTGGAGGACCACAGGACCCGGAAACACCATATATTTT. This translates into CAWRTTGPGNTIYF.